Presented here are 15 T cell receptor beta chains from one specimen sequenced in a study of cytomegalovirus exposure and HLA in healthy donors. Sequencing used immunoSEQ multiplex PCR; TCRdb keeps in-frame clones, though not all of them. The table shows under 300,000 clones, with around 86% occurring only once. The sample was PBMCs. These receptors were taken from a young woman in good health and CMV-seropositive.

CDR3 region: CASSPRQRVQETQYF. As DNA, the CDR3 is TGTGCCAGCAGCCCCCGGCAGCGGGTACAAGAGACCCAGTACTTC. The chain links TRBV11-1 to TRBJ2-5; a weak D match, TRBD2 (6 bases). The V and J ends lost 5 bases and 2 bases respectively, with 15 bases between them. Germline CDR1 and CDR2: SGHAT and FQDESV (reference sequence). This CDR3 is built from 15 residues.

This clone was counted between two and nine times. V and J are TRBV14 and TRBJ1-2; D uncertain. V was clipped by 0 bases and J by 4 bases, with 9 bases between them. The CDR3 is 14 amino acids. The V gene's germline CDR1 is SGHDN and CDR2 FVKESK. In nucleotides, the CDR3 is TGTGCCAGCAGCCAAGATCTGGGAGGCTATGGCTACACCTTC. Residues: CASSQDLGGYGYTF.

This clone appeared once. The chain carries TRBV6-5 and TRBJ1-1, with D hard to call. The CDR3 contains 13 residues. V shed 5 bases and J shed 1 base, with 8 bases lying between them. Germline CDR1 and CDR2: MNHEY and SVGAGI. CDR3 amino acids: CASSTTANTEAFF. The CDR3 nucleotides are TGTGCCAGCAGTACGACTGCGAACACTGAAGCTTTCTTT.

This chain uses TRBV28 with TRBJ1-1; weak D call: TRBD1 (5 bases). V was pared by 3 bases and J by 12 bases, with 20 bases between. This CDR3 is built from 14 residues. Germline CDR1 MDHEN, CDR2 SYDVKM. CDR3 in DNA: TGTGCCAGCAGTTTGGTAGGCTCGGGGGAAGAGACTTTCTTT. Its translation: CASSLVGSGEETFF.

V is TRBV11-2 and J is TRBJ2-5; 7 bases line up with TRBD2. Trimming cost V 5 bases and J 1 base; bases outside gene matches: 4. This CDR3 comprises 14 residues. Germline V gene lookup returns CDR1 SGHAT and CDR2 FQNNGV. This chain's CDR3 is CASSHPGGQETQYF. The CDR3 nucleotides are TGTGCCAGCAGCCACCCGGGGGGCCAAGAGACCCAGTACTTC.

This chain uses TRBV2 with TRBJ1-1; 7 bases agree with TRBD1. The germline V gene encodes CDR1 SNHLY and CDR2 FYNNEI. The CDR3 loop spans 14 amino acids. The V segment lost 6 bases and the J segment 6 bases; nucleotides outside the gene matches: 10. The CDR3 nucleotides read TGTGCCAGCAGAGGTCTAAGGGGGCACGCTGAAGCTTTCTTT. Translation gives CASRGLRGHAEAFF.

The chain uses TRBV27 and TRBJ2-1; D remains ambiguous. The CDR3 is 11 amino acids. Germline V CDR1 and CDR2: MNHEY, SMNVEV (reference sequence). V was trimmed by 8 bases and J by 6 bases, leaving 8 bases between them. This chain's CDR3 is CASGHSNEQFF. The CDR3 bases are TGTGCCAGCGGTCACTCCAATGAGCAGTTCTTC.

This CDR3 reads CASSPVAGLAYNEQFF. The CDR3 bases are TGTGCCAGCAGTCCCGTAGCGGGACTAGCTTACAATGAGCAGTTCTTC. This chain links TRBV27 with TRBJ2-1; 9 positions agree with TRBD2. Looked up from germline, CDR1 is MNHEY and CDR2 is SMNVEV (reference sequence). This CDR3 has 16 amino acids. V dropped 5 bases and J dropped 4; count of bases not matched to a gene: 9.

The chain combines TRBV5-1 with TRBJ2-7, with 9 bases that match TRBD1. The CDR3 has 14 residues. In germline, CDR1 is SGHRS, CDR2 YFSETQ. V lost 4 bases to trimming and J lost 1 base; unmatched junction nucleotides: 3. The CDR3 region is CASSHGQGSYEQYF. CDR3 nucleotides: TGCGCCAGCAGCCATGGACAGGGGTCCTACGAGCAGTACTTC.

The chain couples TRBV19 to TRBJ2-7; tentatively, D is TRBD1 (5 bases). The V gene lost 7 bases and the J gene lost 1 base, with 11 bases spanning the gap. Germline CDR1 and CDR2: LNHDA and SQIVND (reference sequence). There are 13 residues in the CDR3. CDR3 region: CASKGPGSYEQYF. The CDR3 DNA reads TGTGCCAGTAAGGGCCCAGGGTCCTACGAGCAGTACTTC.

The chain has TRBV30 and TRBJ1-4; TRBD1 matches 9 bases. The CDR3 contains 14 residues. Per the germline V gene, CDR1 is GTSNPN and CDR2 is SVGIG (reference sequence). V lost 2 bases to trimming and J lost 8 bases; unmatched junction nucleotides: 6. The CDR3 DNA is TGTGCCTGGAGTTGGGGACAGGGAGGGGAAAAACTGTTTTTT. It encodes CAWSWGQGGEKLFF.

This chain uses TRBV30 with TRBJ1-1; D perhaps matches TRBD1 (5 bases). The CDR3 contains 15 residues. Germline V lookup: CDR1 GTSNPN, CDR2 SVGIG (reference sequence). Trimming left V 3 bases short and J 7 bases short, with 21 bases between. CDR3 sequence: CAWRPPGGHRDEAFF. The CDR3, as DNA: TGTGCCTGGAGGCCTCCAGGCGGACACCGAGATGAAGCTTTCTTT.

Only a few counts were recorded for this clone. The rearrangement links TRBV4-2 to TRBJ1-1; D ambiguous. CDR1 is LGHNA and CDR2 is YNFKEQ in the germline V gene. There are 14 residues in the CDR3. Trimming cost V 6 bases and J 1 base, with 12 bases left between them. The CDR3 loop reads CASRARGRNTEAFF. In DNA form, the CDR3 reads TGTGCCAGCAGGGCAAGAGGGAGGAACACTGAAGCTTTCTTT.

CDR3 amino acids: CASSLALRGQGNEQYF. The CDR3 DNA is TGTGCCAGCAGCTTAGCGCTAAGGGGACAGGGTAACGAGCAGTACTTC. The V call is TRBV7-9, the J call TRBJ2-7; 9 bases fit TRBD1. The CDR3 spans 16 residues. J lost 5 bases, V lost 0 bases, and 8 bases had no gene match. Germline values: CDR1 SEHNR, CDR2 FQNEAQ (reference sequence).

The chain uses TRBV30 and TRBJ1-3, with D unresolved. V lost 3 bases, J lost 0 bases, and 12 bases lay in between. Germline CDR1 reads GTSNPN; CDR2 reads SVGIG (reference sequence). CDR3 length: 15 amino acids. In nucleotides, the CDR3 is TGTGCCTGGAGGAGGGCAAGTGTCTCTGGAAACACCATATATTTT. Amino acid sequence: CAWRRASVSGNTIYF.